Listed below are T cell receptor beta chains from one sample, sequenced in a study of blood T cell repertoires in COVID-19. Sequencing used immunoSEQ multiplex PCR; TCRdb keeps in-frame clones, though not all of them. The repertoire holds tens of thousands of clones, with approximately 85% as singletons. Sequencing was performed on peripheral blood. Every receptor here comes from a human donor in a cohort sampled during active COVID-19. Each CDR3 is given with its conserved first and last residue.

CDR3aa,v_gene
CASSLYTSGGANEQFF,TRBV7-3
CATSDSVQALGTGELFF,TRBV24-1
CASSLRTSGGEEEQFF,TRBV7-6
CAWARDLNTEAFF,TRBV30
CAWSVPDRSQETQYF,TRBV30
CASSPPGSGEETQYF,TRBV18
CASSLKSEEETQYF,TRBV7-9
CAWSVGASSGNTIYF,TRBV30
CASSLGGSAGQETQYF,TRBV5-4
CASSSTSTAGSGNTIYF,TRBV7-9
CASSQDSGGGSKETQYF,TRBV3-1/TRBV3-2
CASSSIRGDYGYTF,TRBV27
CASSSDGGYNEQFF,TRBV5-1
CAIRFGLAGAEQYF,TRBV10-3
CASSPKVTGLNYEQYF,TRBV18
CASGLVVGAGGNTIYF,TRBV12-5
CASSIQGQREKLFF,TRBV19
CASSWASGGKTQYF,TRBV6-2/TRBV6-3
CASTLPGDRGKYGYTF,TRBV19
CASSVATQGAGMGMRQFF,TRBV9
CASSDGLAGDEQYF,TRBV7-6
CASSPVYSYNEQFF,TRBV3-1/TRBV3-2
CASTYGGGNEQFF,TRBV2
CASSLAYHPATNEKLFF,TRBV7-6
CASSSGTGNWYGYTF,TRBV7-6
CAISQGAYEQYF,TRBV10-3
CASSPGPYNEQFF,TRBV10-1